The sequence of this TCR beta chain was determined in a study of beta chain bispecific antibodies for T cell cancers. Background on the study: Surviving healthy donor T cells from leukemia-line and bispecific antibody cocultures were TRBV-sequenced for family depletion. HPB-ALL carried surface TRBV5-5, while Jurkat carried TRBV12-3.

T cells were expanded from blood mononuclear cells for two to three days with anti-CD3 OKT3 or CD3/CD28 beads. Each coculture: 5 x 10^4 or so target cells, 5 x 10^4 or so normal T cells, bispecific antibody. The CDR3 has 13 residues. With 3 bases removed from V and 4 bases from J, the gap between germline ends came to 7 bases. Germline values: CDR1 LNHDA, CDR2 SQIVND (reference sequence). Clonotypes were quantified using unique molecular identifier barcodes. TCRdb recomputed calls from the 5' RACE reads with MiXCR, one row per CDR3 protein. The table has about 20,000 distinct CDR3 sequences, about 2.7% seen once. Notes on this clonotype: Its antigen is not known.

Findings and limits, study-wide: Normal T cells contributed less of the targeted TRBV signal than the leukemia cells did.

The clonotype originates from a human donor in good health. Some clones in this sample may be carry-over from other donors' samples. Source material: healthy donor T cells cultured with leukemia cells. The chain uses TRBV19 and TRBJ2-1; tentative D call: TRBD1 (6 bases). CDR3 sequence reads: CASSIDRYNEQFF. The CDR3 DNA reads TGTGCCAGTAGTATCGACAGGTACAATGAGCAGTTCTTC.